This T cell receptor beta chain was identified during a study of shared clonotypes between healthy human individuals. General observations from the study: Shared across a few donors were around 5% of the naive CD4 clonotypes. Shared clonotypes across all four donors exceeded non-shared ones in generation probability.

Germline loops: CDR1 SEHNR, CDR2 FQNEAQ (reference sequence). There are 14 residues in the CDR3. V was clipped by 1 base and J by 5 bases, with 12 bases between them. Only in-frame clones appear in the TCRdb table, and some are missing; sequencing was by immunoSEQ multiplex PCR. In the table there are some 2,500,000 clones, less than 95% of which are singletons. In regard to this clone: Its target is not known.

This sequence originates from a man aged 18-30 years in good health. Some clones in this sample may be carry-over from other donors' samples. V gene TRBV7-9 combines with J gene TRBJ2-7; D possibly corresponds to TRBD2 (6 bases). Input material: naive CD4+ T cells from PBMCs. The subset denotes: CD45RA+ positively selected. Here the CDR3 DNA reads TGTGCCAGCAGCTTAGTTGGAGGGGCTGACGAGCAGTACTTC. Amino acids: CASSLVGGADEQYF.